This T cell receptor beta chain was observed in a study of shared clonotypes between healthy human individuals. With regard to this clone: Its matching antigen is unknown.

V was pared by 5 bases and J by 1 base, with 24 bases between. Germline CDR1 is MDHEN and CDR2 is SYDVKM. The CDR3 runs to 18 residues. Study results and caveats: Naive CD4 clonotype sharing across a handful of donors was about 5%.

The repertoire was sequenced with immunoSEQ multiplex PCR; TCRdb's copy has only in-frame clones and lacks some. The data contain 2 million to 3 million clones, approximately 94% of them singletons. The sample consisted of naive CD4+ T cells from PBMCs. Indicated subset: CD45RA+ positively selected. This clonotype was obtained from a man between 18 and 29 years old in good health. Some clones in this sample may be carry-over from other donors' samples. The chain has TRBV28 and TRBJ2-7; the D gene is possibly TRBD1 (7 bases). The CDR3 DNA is TGTGCCAGCAGTGAAACCTACGGGGGACAGACCCTTTCCTACGAGCAGTACTTC. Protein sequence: CASSETYGGQTLSYEQYF.